What follows are 28 T cell receptor beta chains derived from one specimen sequenced in a study of tumor and adjacent non-tumor tissue in lung cancer (dated by TCRdb to between 2018 and 2020). Receptors were amplified or captured by multiplex PCR. The sequencer was an Illumina HiSeq 2500. TCRbeta libraries were constructed through three rounds of nested PCR with primers (Table S4) according to protocols adapted from ARM-PCR. TCRdb reprocessed the public reads (quality trimming at Q25 with fastp, clone calling with MiXCR) and kept in-frame beta chains. Each entry is one CDR3 protein sequence, shown with its most common DNA and genes. This sample is represented by around 99,000 distinct CDR3 sequences; about 75% of them were singletons. About 40% of the sample comes from the top ten. RNA was isolated from bulk unsorted tissue, and RNA quality was assessed with a NanoDrop ND-1000 and an Agilent 2100.

Sequencing was carried out using lung tumor tissue. Receptor source: a woman aged 60 to 75 with non-small cell lung cancer.

On this clonotype: Given the absence of the conserved phenylalanine or tryptophan at the CDR3 end, a read error is likely. The DNA is omitted, as the CDR3 cannot be located on it reliably, and the CDR3 follows TCRdb's listing. The chain has TRBV10-2 and TRBJ2-1; the D call TRBD1 from the table was never checked on the DNA. Germline values: CDR1 WSHSY, CDR2 SAAADI. The CDR3 is 12 amino acids long, termini counted. The CDR3 region is CASSEIFAGWFL.

This chain joins TRBV28 and TRBJ2-2, with D perhaps matching TRBD2 (5 bases). Germline assignment: CDR1 MDHEN and CDR2 SYDVKM. V lost 4 bases and J lost 8, with 17 bases in between. The CDR3 runs 15 residues. CDR3 coding DNA: TGTGCCAGCAGTTCGAACGGACTCACAACTGGGGAGCTGTTTTTT. It is translated as CASSSNGLTTGELFF.

This clonotype has just a few counts. This chain links TRBV5-5 with TRBJ2-7, with 9 bases fitting TRBD2. In germline, CDR1 is SGHKS, CDR2 YYEKEE (reference sequence). Trimming at V came to 0 bases and at J to 3 bases, leaving 4 bases not matched to a gene. The CDR3 length is 15 residues. The CDR3 is CASSLELAGHYEQYF. In DNA form, the CDR3 reads TGTGCCAGCAGCTTGGAACTAGCGGGCCACTACGAGCAGTACTTC.

V usage is TRBV11-3 and J usage is TRBJ2-1; the match to TRBD1 covers 7 bases. Trimming at V came to 2 bases and at J to 16 bases, leaving 11 bases not matched to a gene. Germline V gene lookup returns CDR1 SGHNT and CDR2 YENEEA. This CDR3 has 13 amino acids. CDR3 amino acids: CASSLLVQGDAFF. The CDR3 DNA reads TGTGCCAGCAGCTTACTGGTGCAGGGGGATGCATTCTTC.

A single count supports this clonotype. Mismatch with germline at one junction end may stem from a read error. The chain is built from TRBV28 and TRBJ2-1; the D gene is possibly TRBD2 (7 bases). Germline V gives CDR1 MDHEN, CDR2 SYDVKM. This CDR3 is built from 14 residues. Here the CDR3 reads CASRGGGSYNEESF. The DNA for the CDR3 is TGTGCCAGCAGGGGGGGGGGCTCCTACAATGAGGAGTCCTTC.

On this clonotype: This may be a read error, as it is one base from a much larger clone. The chain has TRBV5-4 and TRBJ2-7; 10 bases map to TRBD2. The germline gives CDR1 SGHNT, CDR2 YYREEE (reference sequence). The CDR3 extends over 17 amino acids. V shed 4 bases and J 6 bases; nucleotides not matched to a gene: 16. The CDR3 protein is CASSPRTSGPRPSEQYF. The DNA of the CDR3 is TGTGCCAGCAGCCCCAGGACTAGCGGCCCCCGGCCCAGCGAGCAGTACTTC.

With respect to this clonotype: Possible read error: a much larger clone is one base away. The rearrangement links TRBV4-3 to TRBJ2-2; unclear D gene. The V end lost 0 bases, the J end lost 4 bases, and 18 bases lay between the germline ends. CDR3 length: 18 residues. Germline CDR1 reads LGHNA; CDR2 reads YSLEER. DNA of the CDR3: TGCGCCAGCAGCCAAGAAGTTGCTGGGATGGCCCCCACCGGGGAGCTGTTTTTT. Translated, it gives CASSQEVAGMAPTGELFF.

In the case of this clonotype: Compared with germline, one end of the junction differs, possibly owing to a read error. This sequence joins TRBV6-1 and TRBJ1-6; 8 bases fit TRBD1. CDR1 and CDR2 from the germline V gene are MNHNS and SASEGT. This CDR3 region has 17 residues. CDR3 residues: CVSSGGSRGQGNSPLHF. The CDR3 coding sequence is TGTGTCAGCAGTGGGGGCAGCAGGGGGCAAGGTAATTCACCCCTCCACTTT.

This chain uses TRBV11-1 with TRBJ1-1; D ambiguous. The CDR3 has 13 residues. Germline lookup yields CDR1 SGHAT and CDR2 FQDESV (reference sequence). V dropped 2 bases and J dropped 7 bases, with 11 bases sitting between them. CDR3 region: CASSLFIGSEAFF. CDR3 coding DNA: TGTGCCAGCAGCTTATTTATAGGAAGTGAAGCTTTCTTT.

V usage is TRBV7-9 and J usage is TRBJ2-1; D is ambiguous. Germline CDR1 SEHNR, CDR2 FQNEAQ (reference sequence). The V end was cut by 7 bases, the J end by 6 bases, with 25 bases between. There are 17 residues in the CDR3. Here the CDR3 DNA reads TGTGCCAGCACCTTCGCCGTCGTCGTACTGGACCTCAATGAGCAGTTCTTC. Its protein product is CASTFAVVVLDLNEQFF.

This clonotype has just a few counts. This may stem from a read error, because a much larger clone lies one nucleotide away. V is TRBV20-1 and J is TRBJ2-1; possibly TRBD1 or TRBD2 for D (5 bases each). From germline, CDR1 is DFQATT and CDR2 SNEGSKA (reference sequence). This CDR3 comprises 13 residues. The CDR3 spells CGASGTSYNEQFF. In nucleotides, the CDR3 is TGCGGTGCCAGTGGGACCTCCTACAATGAGCAGTTCTTC.

Points on this clonotype: The junction departs from the called germline gene at one end, perhaps through a read error. J is TRBJ2-2 and V is TRBV11-3, with D possibly matching TRBD2 (5 bases). Germline V CDR1 and CDR2: SGHNT, YENEEA. This CDR3 has 13 residues. This chain's CDR3 is CASSLVESGELFF. CDR3 sequence (DNA): TGTGCAAGCAGCTTAGTAGAGTCCGGGGAGCTATTTTTT.

This clonotype was seen a single time. One end of the junction does not line up with germline, which may come from a read error. The V call is TRBV11-2, the J call TRBJ1-6; D gene unclear. The CDR3 has 16 amino acids. The germline V gene has CDR1 SGHAT and CDR2 FQNNGV. The CDR3 DNA is TGTGCCAACAGCTCATCCCGAGAGACCGATAATTCACCCCTCCACTTT. Amino acid sequence: CANSSSRETDNSPLHF.

Comment on this clonotype: The junction differs from germline at one of its ends, possibly a read error. The chain is built from TRBV11-1 and TRBJ1-2; weak D call: TRBD1 (6 bases). The CDR3 contains 14 residues. Germline loops: CDR1 SGHAT, CDR2 FQDESV (reference sequence). DNA of the CDR3: TGTGCCAACAGCACACAGGGCCCGCTCTATGGCTACAACTTC. This encodes CANSTQGPLYGYNF.

The table lists this clonotype with a count of one. It may be a read error: a sequence one base away is much more abundant. The chain carries TRBV12-3 or TRBV12-4 and TRBJ2-1; no definite D call. The CDR3 extends over 14 amino acids. V lost 7 bases, J lost 11 bases, and 21 bases lay in between. The CDR3 coding sequence is TGTGCCAGCACCTCTAGGGCCAACTACAACAAGCAGTTCTTC. Its protein is CASTSRANYNKQFF.

To note about this clonotype: The junction departs from the called germline gene at one end, perhaps through a read error. V is TRBV5-1 and J is TRBJ1-6, with 9 positions matching TRBD1. The CDR3 runs to 16 residues. Germline V gene lookup returns CDR1 SGHRS and CDR2 YFSETQ. CDR3 sequence: CASSMELGTGNSRLHF. Written as DNA, the CDR3 is TGCGCCAGCAGCATGGAACTAGGGACAGGGAATTCACGCCTCCACTTT. Full variable domain (rest looked up from reference TRBV5-1 and TRBJ1-6): KAGVTQTPRYLIKTRGQQVTLSCSPISGHRSVSWYQQTPGQGLQFLFEYFSETQRNKGNFPGRFSGRQFSNSRSEMNVSTLELGDSALYLCASSMELGTGNSRLHFGNGTRLTVT.

Of note for this clonotype: This may be a read error: a much more frequent sequence differs by one nucleotide. This chain connects TRBV20-1 to TRBJ1-1; D possibly corresponds to TRBD1 (6 bases). The CDR3 is made up of 13 amino acids. CDR1 is DFQATT and CDR2 is SNEGSKA in the germline V gene (reference sequence). CDR3 coding DNA: TGCAGTGCTAGAGAGGGGGCGAACACTGAAGTTTTCTTT. The encoded protein is CSAREGANTEVFF.

As to this clonotype: One end of the junction varies from germline; a read error may be responsible. The rearrangement links TRBV11-2 to TRBJ2-7; D may be TRBD2 (5 bases). The CDR3 runs 14 residues. Per the germline V gene, CDR1 is SGHAT and CDR2 is FQNNGV. CDR3 in DNA: TGTACCAGCAGTTCAAAGTCGGGGTTCTACGAGCAGTACTTC. It encodes CTSSSKSGFYEQYF. Drawing the rest from reference TRBV11-2 and TRBJ2-7, the complete variable domain is EAGVAQSPRYKIIEKRQSVAFWCNPISGHATLYWYQQILGQGPKLLIQFQNNGVVDDSQLPKDRFSAERLKGVDSTLKIQPAKLEDSAVYLCTSSSKSGFYEQYFGPGTRLTVT.

This clonotype was observed once. V and J are TRBV6-1 and TRBJ2-1; tentatively, D is TRBD2 (6 bases). Per germline, CDR1 MNHNS and CDR2 SASEGT. The CDR3 runs 13 residues. Deletions cut 7 bases from V and 9 bases from J, with 16 bases between. The CDR3 DNA sequence: TGTGCCAGCAAACCGGGACTGAATATTGAGCAGTTCTTC. This sequence encodes CASKPGLNIEQFF.

The chain carries TRBV2 and TRBJ2-4; D possibly matches TRBD1 or TRBD2 (6 bases each). Germline CDR1 SNHLY, CDR2 FYNNEI. The CDR3 extends over 14 amino acids. V was cut by 7 bases and J by 0 bases, with 10 bases left in between. CDR3 sequence reads: CASKGGLAKNIQYF. The CDR3 nucleotides read TGTGCCAGCAAGGGGGGACTAGCCAAAAACATTCAGTACTTC.

Worth noting for this clonotype: One end of the junction is discordant with germline, which a read error may explain. The chain recombines TRBV20-1 with TRBJ2-7, with no clear D. Germline CDR1 and CDR2: DFQATT and SNEGSKA (reference sequence). This CDR3 has 15 amino acids. CDR3 sequence reads: CSTPPARQSSYERYF. CDR3 nucleotide sequence: TGCAGTACTCCTCCAGCGAGACAAAGCTCCTACGAGCGGTACTTC.

With respect to this clonotype: An end of the junction does not agree with germline; a read error may underlie this. This chain uses TRBV12-3 or TRBV12-4 with TRBJ1-2; 7 bases are shared with TRBD1. CDR3 size: 15 residues. CDR3 sequence (DNA): TGTGCCAGGAGTTCCGGGACAGTTGGGAAGTATGGCTACACCTTC. Translating gives CARSSGTVGKYGYTF.

Points on this clonotype: Sequence at one end of the junction differs from germline and may be a read error. The genes are TRBV11-2 and TRBJ1-2; TRBD1 matches 9 bases. The CDR3 length is 14 residues. Germline CDR1 reads SGHAT; CDR2 reads FQNNGV. The CDR3 is CVNSVDRGYYGYTF. CDR3 DNA sequence: TGTGTCAACAGCGTGGACAGGGGCTACTATGGTTACACCTTC.

With regard to this clonotype: A read error may account for a junction end that differs from germline. This chain uses TRBV11-1 with TRBJ2-2; 8 bases are shared with TRBD2. Germline-derived CDR1 and CDR2 are SGHAT and FQDESV (reference sequence). CDR3 length: 17 residues. CDR3 residues: CASSPRLARESTGVLFF. Here the CDR3 DNA reads TGTGCCAGTAGCCCGCGACTAGCGAGAGAATCCACCGGGGTGCTGTTTTTT.

The gene calls are TRBV11-2 and TRBJ2-3; no clear D gene. Germline CDR1 reads SGHAT; CDR2 reads FQNNGV. The CDR3 length is 11 residues. This chain's CDR3 is CGRSLRDTQYF. The CDR3 DNA reads TGTGGCAGGAGCTTAAGAGATACGCAGTATTTT.

This clonotype has just one count. Germline is not matched at one junction end, which may reflect a read error. The rearrangement links TRBV28 to TRBJ1-6; D is perhaps TRBD1 (5 bases). The CDR3 runs to 13 residues. Germline CDR1 is MDHEN and CDR2 is SYDVKM. CDR3 DNA sequence: TGTGCCAGCACTTTAAATACAGGATCACCCCTCCACTTT. Residues: CASTLNTGSPLHF.

Details on this clonotype: Given a much more abundant clone one base away, this may be a read error. This chain joins TRBV20-1 and TRBJ1-5; D not resolved. The length of the CDR3 is 13 residues. Germline CDR1 and CDR2: DFQATT and SNEGSKA (reference sequence). Trimming took off 5 bases at V and 3 bases at J, with 11 bases between the two ends. The CDR3 sequence: CSAAPIDNQPQHF. The CDR3 nucleotides are TGCAGTGCTGCACCTATCGACAATCAGCCCCAGCATTTT.

In the case of this clonotype: A read error is possible here, since a much larger clone lies one base away. The chain carries TRBV10-3 and TRBJ1-2, with 7 positions matching TRBD1. Per the germline V gene, CDR1 is ENHRY and CDR2 is SYGVKD. The CDR3 is made up of 13 amino acids. Germline trimming cut 6 bases from V and 9 bases from J; bases unmatched to any gene: 10. The CDR3 sequence is CAIRDDREGSYTF. CDR3 in DNA: TGTGCCATCAGGGATGACAGGGAAGGGAGCTACACCTTC.